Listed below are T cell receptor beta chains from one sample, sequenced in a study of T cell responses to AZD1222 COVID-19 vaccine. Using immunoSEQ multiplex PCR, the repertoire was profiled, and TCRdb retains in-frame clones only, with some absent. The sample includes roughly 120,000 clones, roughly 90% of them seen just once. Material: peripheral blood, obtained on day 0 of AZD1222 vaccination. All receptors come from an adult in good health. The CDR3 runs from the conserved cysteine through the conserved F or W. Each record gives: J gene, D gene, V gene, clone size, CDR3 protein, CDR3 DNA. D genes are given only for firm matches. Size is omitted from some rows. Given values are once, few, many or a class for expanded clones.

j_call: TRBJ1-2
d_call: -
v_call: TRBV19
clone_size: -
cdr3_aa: CASVGAGPGYTF
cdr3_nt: TGTGCCAGTGTAGGGGCAGGGCCGGGCTACACCTTC

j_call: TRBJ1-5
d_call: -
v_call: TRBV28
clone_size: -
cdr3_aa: CASTIVGQNNQPQHF
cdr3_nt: TGTGCCAGCACCATAGTCGGACAGAACAATCAGCCCCAGCATTTT

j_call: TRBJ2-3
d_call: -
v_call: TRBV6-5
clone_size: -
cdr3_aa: CASGPDGTDTQYF
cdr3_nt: TGTGCCAGCGGCCCTGACGGCACAGATACGCAGTATTTT

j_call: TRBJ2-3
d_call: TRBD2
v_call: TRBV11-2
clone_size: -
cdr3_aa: CASSNRQAGGRTQYF
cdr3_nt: TGTGCCAGCAGCAACCGTCAAGCGGGAGGCCGTACGCAGTATTTT

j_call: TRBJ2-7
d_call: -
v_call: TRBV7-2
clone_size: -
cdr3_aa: CASSLVEFSYEQYF
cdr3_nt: TGTGCCAGCAGCTTAGTCGAGTTTTCCTACGAGCAGTACTTC

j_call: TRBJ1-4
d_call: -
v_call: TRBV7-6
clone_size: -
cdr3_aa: CASSSSYSAPFF
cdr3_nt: TGTGCCAGCAGCTCTTCCTACTCAGCACCTTTTTTT

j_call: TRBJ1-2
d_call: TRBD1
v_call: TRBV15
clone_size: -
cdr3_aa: CATSRPETGGANGYTF
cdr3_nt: TGTGCCACCAGCAGACCCGAGACAGGGGGCGCGAATGGCTACACCTTC

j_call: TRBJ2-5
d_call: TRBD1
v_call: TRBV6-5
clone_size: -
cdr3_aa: CASSWTGAGETQYF
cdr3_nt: TGTGCCAGCAGCTGGACAGGGGCCGGAGAGACCCAGTACTTC

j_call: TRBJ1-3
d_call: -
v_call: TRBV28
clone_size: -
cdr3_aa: CASSHGQFDTIYF
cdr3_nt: TGTGCCAGCAGCCACGGACAGTTCGACACCATATATTTT

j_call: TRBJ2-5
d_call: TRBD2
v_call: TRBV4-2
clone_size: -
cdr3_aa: CASSQALAGGRKTQYF
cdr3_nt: TGTGCCAGCAGCCAAGCATTAGCGGGGGGTAGGAAGACCCAGTACTTC

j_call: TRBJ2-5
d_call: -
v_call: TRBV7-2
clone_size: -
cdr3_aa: CASSHRPPETQYF
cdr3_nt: TGTGCCAGCAGCCACCGTCCGCCGGAGACCCAGTACTTC

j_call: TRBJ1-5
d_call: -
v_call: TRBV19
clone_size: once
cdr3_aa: CASSLGGSRDQPQHF
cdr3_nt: TGTGCCAGTAGCCTCGGGGGGAGTCGGGATCAGCCCCAGCATTTT

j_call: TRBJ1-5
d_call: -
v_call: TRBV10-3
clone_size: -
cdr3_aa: CAITAGYNQPQHF
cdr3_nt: TGTGCCATCACGGCAGGCTACAATCAGCCCCAGCATTTT

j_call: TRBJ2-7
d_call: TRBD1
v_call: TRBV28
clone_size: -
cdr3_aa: CASSSPGTEPYEQYF
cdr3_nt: TGTGCCAGCAGTTCACCCGGGACAGAGCCCTACGAGCAGTACTTC

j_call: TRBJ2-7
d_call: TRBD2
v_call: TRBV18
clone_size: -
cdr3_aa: CASSPPRGLAGSYEQYF
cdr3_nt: TGTGCCAGCTCACCTCCGCGGGGACTAGCGGGCTCCTACGAGCAGTACTTC

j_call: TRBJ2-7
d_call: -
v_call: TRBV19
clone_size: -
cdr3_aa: CASRDRLYEQYF
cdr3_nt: TGTGCCAGTCGAGACAGGCTTTACGAGCAGTACTTC

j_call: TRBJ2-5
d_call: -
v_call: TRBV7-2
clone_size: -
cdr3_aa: CASSLSGLETQYF
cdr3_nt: TGTGCCAGCAGCTTGTCGGGGTTGGAGACCCAGTACTTC

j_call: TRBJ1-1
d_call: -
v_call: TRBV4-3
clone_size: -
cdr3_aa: CASSQDGYGGAAEAFF
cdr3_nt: TGCGCCAGCAGCCAAGACGGTTATGGGGGCGCCGCTGAAGCTTTCTTT

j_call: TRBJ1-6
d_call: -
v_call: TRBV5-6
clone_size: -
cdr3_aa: CASSLGSGNPNSPLHF
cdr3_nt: TGTGCCAGCAGCTTGGGAAGCGGGAATCCAAATTCACCCCTCCACTTT

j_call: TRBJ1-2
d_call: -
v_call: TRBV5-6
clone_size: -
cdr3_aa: CASSLQGTNYGYTF
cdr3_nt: TGTGCCAGCAGCTTGCAGGGTACCAACTATGGCTACACCTTC

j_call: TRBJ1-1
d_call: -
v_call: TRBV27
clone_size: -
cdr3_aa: CASSLDPRLDTEAFF
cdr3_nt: TGTGCCAGCAGTTTGGACCCCCGGTTGGACACTGAAGCTTTCTTT

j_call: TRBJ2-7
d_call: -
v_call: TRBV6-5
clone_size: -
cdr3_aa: CASSYSEDMGYEQYF
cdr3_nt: TGTGCCAGCAGTTACTCCGAGGACATGGGCTACGAGCAGTACTTC

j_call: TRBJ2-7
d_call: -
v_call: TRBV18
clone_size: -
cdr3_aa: CASSPLHEQYF
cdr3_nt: TGTGCCAGCTCACCACTCCACGAGCAGTACTTC

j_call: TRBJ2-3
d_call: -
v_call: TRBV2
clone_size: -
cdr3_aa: CASIGGYTDTQYF
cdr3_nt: TGTGCCAGTATAGGGGGGTACACAGATACGCAGTATTTT

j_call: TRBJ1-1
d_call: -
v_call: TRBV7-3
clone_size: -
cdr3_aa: CASSTQRDTEAFF
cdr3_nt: TGTGCCAGCAGCACCCAAAGGGACACTGAAGCTTTCTTT

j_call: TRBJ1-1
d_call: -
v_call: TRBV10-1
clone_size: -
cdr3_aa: CASSTYREVNTEAFF
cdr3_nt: TGCGCCAGCAGTACCTACAGGGAGGTAAACACTGAAGCTTTCTTT

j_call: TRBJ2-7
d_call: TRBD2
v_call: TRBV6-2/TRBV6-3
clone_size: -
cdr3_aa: CASSYRKPGAGVGEQYF
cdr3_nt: TGTGCCAGCAGTTACCGAAAACCGGGAGCGGGGGTTGGCGAGCAGTACTTC

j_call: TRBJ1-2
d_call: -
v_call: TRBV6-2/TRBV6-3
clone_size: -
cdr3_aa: CASSYSSGVHTF
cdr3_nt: TGTGCCAGCAGTTACTCAAGCGGGGTACACACCTTC

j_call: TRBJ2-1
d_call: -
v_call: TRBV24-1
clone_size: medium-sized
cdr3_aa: CATAFGSTYNEQFF
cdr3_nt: TGTGCCACAGCTTTTGGGAGTACTTACAATGAGCAGTTCTTC

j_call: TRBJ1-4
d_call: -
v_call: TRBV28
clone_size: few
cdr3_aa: CASSLGEKLFF
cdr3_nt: TGTGCCAGCAGTTTAGGTGAAAAACTGTTTTTT

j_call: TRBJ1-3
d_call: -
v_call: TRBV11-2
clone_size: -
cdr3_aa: CASSLRGKPGNTIYF
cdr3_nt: TGTGCCAGCAGCTTACGGGGGAAACCGGGAAACACCATATATTTT

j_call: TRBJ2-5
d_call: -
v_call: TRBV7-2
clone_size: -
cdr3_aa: CASSPGRGAAAGIETQYF
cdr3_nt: TGTGCCAGCAGCCCCGGGCGAGGCGCAGCGGCGGGAATAGAGACCCAGTACTTC

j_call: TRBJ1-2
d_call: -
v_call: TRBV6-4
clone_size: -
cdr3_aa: CASSPSGTSDYGYTF
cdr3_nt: TGTGCCAGCAGCCCATCGGGCACATCGGACTATGGCTACACCTTC

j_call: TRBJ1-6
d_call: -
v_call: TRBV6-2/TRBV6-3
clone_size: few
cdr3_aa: CASSSGPEGSPLHF
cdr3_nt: TGTGCCAGCAGTTCCGGACCCGAGGGCTCACCCCTCCACTTT

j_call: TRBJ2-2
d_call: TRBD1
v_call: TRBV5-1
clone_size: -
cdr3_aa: CASSLRGQVTGELFF
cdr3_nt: TGCGCCAGCAGCTTGCGGGGACAGGTCACCGGGGAGCTGTTTTTT

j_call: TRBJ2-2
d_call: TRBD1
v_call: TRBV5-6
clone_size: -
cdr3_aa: CASSIGSGGTGELFF
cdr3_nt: TGTGCCAGCAGTATAGGGTCAGGGGGCACCGGGGAGCTGTTTTTT

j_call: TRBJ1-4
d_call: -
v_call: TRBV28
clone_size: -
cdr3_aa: CASSFLDRFATNEKLFF
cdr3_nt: TGTGCCAGCAGTTTTCTGGACAGATTTGCAACTAATGAAAAACTGTTTTTT

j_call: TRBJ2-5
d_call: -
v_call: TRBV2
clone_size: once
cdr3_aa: CASSRTVQETQYF
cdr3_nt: TGTGCCAGCAGTAGGACAGTCCAAGAGACCCAGTACTTC

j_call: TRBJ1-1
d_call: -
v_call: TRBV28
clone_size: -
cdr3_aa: CASSFLGSQNTEAFF
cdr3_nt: TGTGCCAGCAGTTTTCTAGGATCCCAAAACACTGAAGCTTTCTTT

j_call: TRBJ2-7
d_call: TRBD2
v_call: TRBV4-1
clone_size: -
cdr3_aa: CASSQVGLAGGHEQYF
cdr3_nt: TGCGCCAGCAGCCAAGTCGGACTAGCGGGGGGGCATGAGCAGTACTTC

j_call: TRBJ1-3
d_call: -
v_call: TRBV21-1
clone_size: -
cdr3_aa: CASSKVVGEVGNTIYF
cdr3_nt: TGTGCCAGCAGCAAAGTTGTGGGAGAAGTTGGAAACACCATATATTTT

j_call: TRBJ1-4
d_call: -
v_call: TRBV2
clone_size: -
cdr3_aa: CASSERGVAEGLNEKLFF
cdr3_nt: TGTGCCAGCAGCGAGAGAGGGGTGGCAGAAGGACTTAATGAAAAACTGTTTTTT

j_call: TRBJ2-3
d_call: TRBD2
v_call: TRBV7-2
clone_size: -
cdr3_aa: CASSLQITSGSDTQYF
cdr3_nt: TGTGCCAGCAGCTTACAGATCACTAGCGGCTCAGATACGCAGTATTTT

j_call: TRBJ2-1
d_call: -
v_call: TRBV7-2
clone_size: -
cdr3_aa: CASSATGQSSYNEQFF
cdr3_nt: TGTGCCAGCAGCGCCACGGGGCAGAGCTCCTACAATGAGCAGTTCTTC

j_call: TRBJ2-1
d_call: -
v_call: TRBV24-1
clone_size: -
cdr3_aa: CATSDFGRPAQFF
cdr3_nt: TGTGCCACCAGTGATTTTGGGAGGCCCGCGCAGTTCTTC

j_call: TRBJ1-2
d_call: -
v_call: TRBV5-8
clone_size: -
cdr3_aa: CASSLRGARHGYTF
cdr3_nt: TGTGCCAGCAGCTTAAGAGGGGCGCGCCATGGCTACACCTTC

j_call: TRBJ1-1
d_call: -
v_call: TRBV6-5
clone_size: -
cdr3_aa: CASTSQGTGNTEAFF
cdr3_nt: TGTGCCAGCACTTCACAAGGGACGGGGAACACTGAAGCTTTCTTT

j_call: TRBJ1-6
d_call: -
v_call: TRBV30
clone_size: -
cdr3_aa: CAWTHAQGNSPLHF
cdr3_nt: TGTGCCTGGACCCACGCCCAGGGGAATTCACCCCTCCACTTT

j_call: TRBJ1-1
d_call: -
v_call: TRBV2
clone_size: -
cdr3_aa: CASYRAGTEAFF
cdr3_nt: TGTGCCAGCTACAGGGCTGGCACTGAAGCTTTCTTT

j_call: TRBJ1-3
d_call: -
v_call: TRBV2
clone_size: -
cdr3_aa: CASSEVGIKNGNTIYF
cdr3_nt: TGTGCCAGCAGTGAAGTGGGTATAAAGAACGGAAACACCATATATTTT

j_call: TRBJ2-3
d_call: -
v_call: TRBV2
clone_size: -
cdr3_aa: CASSGGLSDTQYF
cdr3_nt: TGTGCCAGCAGTGGAGGACTTTCAGATACGCAGTATTTT

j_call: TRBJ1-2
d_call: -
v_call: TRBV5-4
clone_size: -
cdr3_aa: CASSLAGTSAGYTF
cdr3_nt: TGTGCCAGCAGCTTGGCAGGGACTTCCGCTGGCTACACCTTC

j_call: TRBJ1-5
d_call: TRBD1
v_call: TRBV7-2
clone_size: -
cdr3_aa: CASSPGTGTMPQHF
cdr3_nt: TGTGCCAGCAGCCCCGGGACAGGGACAATGCCCCAGCATTTT

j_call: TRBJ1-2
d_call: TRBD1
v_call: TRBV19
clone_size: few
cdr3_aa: CASSPDRGQDYTF
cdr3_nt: TGTGCCAGTAGCCCCGACAGGGGGCAGGACTACACCTTC

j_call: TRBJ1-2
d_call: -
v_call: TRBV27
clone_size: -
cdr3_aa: CASSEGRMRYGYTF
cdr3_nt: TGTGCCAGCTCCGAGGGGCGCATGAGATATGGCTACACCTTC

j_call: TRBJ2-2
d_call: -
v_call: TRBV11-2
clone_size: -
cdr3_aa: CASSHPGFNTGELFF
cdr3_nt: TGTGCCAGCAGCCACCCGGGATTCAACACCGGGGAGCTGTTTTTT

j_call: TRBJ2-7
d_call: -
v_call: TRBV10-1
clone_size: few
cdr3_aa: CASSEAAGPNYEQYF
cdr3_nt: TGCGCCAGCAGTGAGGCGGCAGGTCCCAACTACGAGCAGTACTTC

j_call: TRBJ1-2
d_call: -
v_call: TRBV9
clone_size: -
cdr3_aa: CASSVEVGGDGYTF
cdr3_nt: TGTGCCAGCAGCGTAGAAGTGGGGGGCGATGGCTACACCTTC